The source of this T cell receptor (beta chain) is a study of tissue T cells after allogeneic stem cell transplantation. Overall study findings and caveats: This small cohort was clinically heterogeneous, and sampling depth was a limitation. In patients and mice, blood and spleen missed much of tissue repertoire.

Worth noting for this clone: Its antigen is not identified.

Profiled with immunoSEQ multiplex PCR; TCRdb holds only in-frame clones, not every one. The sample has under 1,500 clones, around 72% seen once. The germline V gene encodes CDR1 MNHEY and CDR2 SVGEGT. J lost 5 bases, V lost 4 bases, and 12 bases had no gene match. The CDR3 has 17 amino acids. The TCR sequence derives from a male patient at least 60 years old with steroid-refractory graft-versus-host disease after an allogeneic stem cell transplant. Some T cells may be the graft donor's. The sequencing used spleen tissue, collected at autopsy. The chain employs TRBV6-2 or TRBV6-3 and TRBJ2-2; TRBD1 matches at 8 bases. Here the CDR3 reads CASSSSGTGSSTGELFF. CDR3 nucleotides: TGTGCCAGCAGTTCCTCCGGGACAGGTTCTTCAACCGGGGAGCTGTTTTTT.